Listed here is a single TCR beta chain. No antigen is known for it. The germline gives CDR1 SGHKS, CDR2 YYEKEE (reference sequence). The CDR3 length is 17 residues. Trimming took off 0 bases at V and 2 bases at J, with 15 bases between the two ends. The data were taken from a study of blood T cells in healthy people across ages. The wider study: Template-switching capture recovered about one barcoded beta molecule per two T cells.

Together with a sample-barcoded 5' primer, a J-beta primer mix was included in a second PCR lasting about 6 to 11 cycles. Per sample, CDR3-containing paired-end reads numbered at least 3 million. In TCRdb, the 5' RACE reads were re-called with MiXCR into one record per CDR3 protein. Of about 1.4 million distinct CDR3 sequences listed, 59% are singletons. Overall study results and limits: Researchers report that TCR beta diversity correlated strongly with naive T cell percentage.

Aged roughly 6 to 100, donors were systemically healthy Caucasians from Russia. Sequenced sample: blood. The clonotype comes from a man aged 18-30 years in good health. The genes are TRBV5-5 and TRBJ1-3, with no clear D. CDR3: CASSLALGEGAGNTIYF. CDR3 nucleotide sequence: TGTGCCAGCAGCTTGGCTCTCGGGGAAGGAGCTGGAAACACCATATATTTT.